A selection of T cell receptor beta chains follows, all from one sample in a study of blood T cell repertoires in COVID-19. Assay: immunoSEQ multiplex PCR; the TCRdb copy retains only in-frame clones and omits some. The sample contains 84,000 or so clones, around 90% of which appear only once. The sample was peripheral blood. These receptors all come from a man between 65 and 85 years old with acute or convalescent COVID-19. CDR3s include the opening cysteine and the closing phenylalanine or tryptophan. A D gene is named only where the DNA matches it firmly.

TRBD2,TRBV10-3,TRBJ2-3,CAISRYSGAGSTDTQYF
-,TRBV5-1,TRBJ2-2,CASSLITGTGELFF
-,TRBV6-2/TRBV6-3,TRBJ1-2,CASSIQGPYGYTF
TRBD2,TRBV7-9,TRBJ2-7,CASTQSSSGTYEQYF
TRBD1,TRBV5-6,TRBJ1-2,CASTRQGANGYTF
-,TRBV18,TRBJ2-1,CASSSGGLLLDEQFF
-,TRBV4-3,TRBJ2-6,CASSQSTYGANVLTF
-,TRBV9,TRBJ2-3,CASSVGTQEGTDTQYF
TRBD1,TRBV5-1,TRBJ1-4,CASSSTGTGMRLFF
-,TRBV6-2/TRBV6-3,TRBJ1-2,CASSERTKTNYGYTF
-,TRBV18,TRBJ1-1,CASSLVDWDTEAFF
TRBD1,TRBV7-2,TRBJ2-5,CASSLTDRVGTQYF
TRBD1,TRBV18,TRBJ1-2,CASSPGQENYGYTF
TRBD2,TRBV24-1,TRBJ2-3,CATRASGGAVDTQYF
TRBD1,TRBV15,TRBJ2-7,CATSRGTGLLYEQYF
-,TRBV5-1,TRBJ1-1,CASSSGHGGTEAFF
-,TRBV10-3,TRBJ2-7,CAISALGVRDEQYF
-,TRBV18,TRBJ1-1,CASSPDRMNTEAFF
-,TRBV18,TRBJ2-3,CASSPQGSTDTQYF
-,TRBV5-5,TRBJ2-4,CASSLTGQNIQYF
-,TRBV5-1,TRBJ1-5,CASSAGTSNQPQHF
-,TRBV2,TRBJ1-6,CASSRDMASSYNSPLHF